This T cell receptor beta chain is from a study of CXCR3-negative and CXCR3-positive naive CD8 T cells. Overall study findings and caveats: Similar TRBV-TRBJ usage was seen in naive cells (both CXCR3-negative and CXCR3-positive), but memory cells differed. A higher hydrophobicity marked the TRB CDR3s of CXCR3-positive naive cells versus CXCR3-negative naive cells.

This CDR3 region has 14 residues. Per the germline V gene, CDR1 is SNHLY and CDR2 is FYNNEI. The authors prepared UMI-labeled TRB cDNA libraries by 5' RACE. TCRdb re-called the 5' RACE reads and gives one entry per CDR3 protein, without DNA. Across tens of thousands of distinct CDR3 sequences, the top ten clones capture 0.53% of the sample. Remarks on this clonotype: What it binds is unknown.

The material sequenced was naive CXCR3+ CD8+ T cells from blood. The subset was: CD45RO-CCR7+CD27+CD95- naive CD8+ T cells expressing CXCR3 (TNR3+). The chain carries TRBV2 and TRBJ2-7; the D call of TRBD1 rests on TCRdb alone, since no DNA is present to check it. The sequence derives from a human donor in good health. Some clones in this sample may be carry-over from other donors' samples. The CDR3 spells CASSEGPLYYEQYF.